This is a list of T cell receptor beta chains from one sample in a study of lymphopenia after photon versus proton radiotherapy. Produced via immunoSEQ multiplex PCR; TCRdb's table is partial and in-frame only. Of 40,000 to 55,000 clones in the sample, approximately 92% were seen once. This specimen consisted of peripheral blood, obtained from a patient treated with photon-based radiotherapy. These receptors originate from a woman aged 40 to 50 with cholangiocarcinoma. The conserved cysteine and the conserved F or W are not part of the CDR3 here.

V gene: TRBV11-2; CDR3 protein: ASYLGTGLMNTEAF
V gene: TRBV6-1; CDR3 protein: AIRRSMNTEAF
V gene: TRBV7-9; CDR3 protein: ASSLDPVRELF
V gene: TRBV9; CDR3 protein: ASSVTGFNSPLH
V gene: TRBV14; CDR3 protein: ASSLRISNTGELF
V gene: TRBV5-6; CDR3 protein: ASSRNYEQY
V gene: TRBV27; CDR3 protein: ASSLEGYSNQPQH
V gene: TRBV7-9; CDR3 protein: ASSSGGISGNTIY
V gene: TRBV13; CDR3 protein: ASSYLHIAVAASSYGYT
V gene: TRBV28; CDR3 protein: ASSFLLGQHQPQH
V gene: TRBV19; CDR3 protein: ASSIRAGGHNQPQH
V gene: TRBV11-1; CDR3 protein: ASSSLDISNTEAF
V gene: TRBV10-1; CDR3 protein: ASSESGETQY
V gene: TRBV5-4; CDR3 protein: ASSFGREGNYGYT
V gene: TRBV30; CDR3 protein: AWNRDSTSGDEKLF
V gene: TRBV28; CDR3 protein: AVMSWGGADPNQPQH
V gene: TRBV27; CDR3 protein: ASSFLYRGEHGYT
V gene: TRBV2; CDR3 protein: ASSPFGERNEQF
V gene: TRBV7-2; CDR3 protein: ASSILGGGSYNEQF
V gene: TRBV27; CDR3 protein: ASSLTGIRTEAF
V gene: TRBV5-1; CDR3 protein: ASSRTVDGQNEAF
V gene: TRBV5-8; CDR3 protein: ASSHILAGATYEQY
V gene: TRBV27; CDR3 protein: ASTPGGAYEQY
V gene: TRBV9; CDR3 protein: ASSPRQGESTEAF
V gene: TRBV30; CDR3 protein: AWSRAYEQY
V gene: TRBV4-2; CDR3 protein: ASSQVLGTGVSSTYNEQF
V gene: TRBV5-1; CDR3 protein: ASSLGGQVQY
V gene: TRBV5-1; CDR3 protein: ASSSTGPSYNEQF
V gene: TRBV19; CDR3 protein: ASSIEGNYGYT
V gene: TRBV6-1; CDR3 protein: ASSEPGQNYGYT
V gene: TRBV6-6; CDR3 protein: ASSPNRNYGYT